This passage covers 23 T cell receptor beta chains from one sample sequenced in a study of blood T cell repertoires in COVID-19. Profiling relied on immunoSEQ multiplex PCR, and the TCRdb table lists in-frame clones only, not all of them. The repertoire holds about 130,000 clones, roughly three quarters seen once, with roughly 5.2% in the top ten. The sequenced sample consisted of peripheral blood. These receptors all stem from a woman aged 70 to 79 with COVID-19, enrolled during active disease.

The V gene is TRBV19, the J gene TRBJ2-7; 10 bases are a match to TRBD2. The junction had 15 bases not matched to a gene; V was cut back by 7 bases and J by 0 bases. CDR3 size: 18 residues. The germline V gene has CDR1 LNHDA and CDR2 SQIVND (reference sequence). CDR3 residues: CASKGGLAGDPSSYEQYF. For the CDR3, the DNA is TGTGCCAGTAAAGGGGGGCTAGCGGGGGACCCGAGCTCCTACGAGCAGTACTTC. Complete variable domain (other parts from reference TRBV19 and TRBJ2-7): DGGITQSPKYLFRKEGQNVTLSCEQNLNHDAMYWYRQDPGQGLRLIYYSQIVNDFQKGDIAEGYSVSREKKESFPLTVTSAQKNPTAFYLCASKGGLAGDPSSYEQYFGPGTRLTVT.

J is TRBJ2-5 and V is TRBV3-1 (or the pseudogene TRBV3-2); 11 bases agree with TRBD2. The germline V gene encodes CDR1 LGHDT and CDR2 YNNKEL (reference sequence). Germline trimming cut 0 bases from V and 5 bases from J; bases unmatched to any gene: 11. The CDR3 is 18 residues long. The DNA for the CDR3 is TGTGCCAGCAGCCAAGATTTCCCCCAACTAGCGGGGGTTGAGACCCAGTACTTC. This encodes CASSQDFPQLAGVETQYF.

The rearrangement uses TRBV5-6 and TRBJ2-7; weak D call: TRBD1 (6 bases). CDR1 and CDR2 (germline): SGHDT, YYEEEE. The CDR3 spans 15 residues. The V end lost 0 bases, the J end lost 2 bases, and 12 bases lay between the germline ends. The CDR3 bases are TGTGCCAGCAGCTTGGTGTCAGGGGTAACCTACGAGCAGTACTTC. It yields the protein CASSLVSGVTYEQYF.

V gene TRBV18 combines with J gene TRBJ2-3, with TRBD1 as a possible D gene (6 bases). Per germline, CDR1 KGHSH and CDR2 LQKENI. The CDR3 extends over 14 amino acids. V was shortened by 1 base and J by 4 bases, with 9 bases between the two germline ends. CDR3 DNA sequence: TGTGCCAGCTCACCACGGGACAAGGCAGATACGCAGTATTTT. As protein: CASSPRDKADTQYF.

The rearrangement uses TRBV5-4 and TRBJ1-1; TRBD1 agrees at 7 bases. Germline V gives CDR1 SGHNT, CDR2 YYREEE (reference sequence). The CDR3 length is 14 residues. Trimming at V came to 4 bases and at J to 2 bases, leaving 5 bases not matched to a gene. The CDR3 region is CASSGTVSNTEAFF. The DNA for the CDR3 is TGTGCCAGCAGCGGGACAGTTTCCAACACTGAAGCTTTCTTT.

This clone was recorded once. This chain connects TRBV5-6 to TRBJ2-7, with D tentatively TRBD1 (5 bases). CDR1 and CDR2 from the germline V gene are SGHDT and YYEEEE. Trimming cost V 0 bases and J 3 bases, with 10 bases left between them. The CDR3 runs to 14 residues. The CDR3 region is CASSLVKGNYEQYF. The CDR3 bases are TGTGCCAGCAGCTTGGTTAAGGGGAACTACGAGCAGTACTTC.

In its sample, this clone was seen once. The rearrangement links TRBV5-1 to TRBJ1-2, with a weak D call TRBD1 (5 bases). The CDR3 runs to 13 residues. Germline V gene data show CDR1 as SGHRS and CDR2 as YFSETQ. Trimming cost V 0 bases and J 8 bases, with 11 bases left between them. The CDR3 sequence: CASSLAGGGGYTF. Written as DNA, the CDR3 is TGCGCCAGCAGCTTGGCCGGCGGGGGGGGCTACACCTTC.

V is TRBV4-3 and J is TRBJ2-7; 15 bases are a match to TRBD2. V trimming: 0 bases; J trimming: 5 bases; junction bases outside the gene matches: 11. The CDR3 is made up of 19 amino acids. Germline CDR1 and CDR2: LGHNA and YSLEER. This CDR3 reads CASSQDLWTSGGAWDEQYF. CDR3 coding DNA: TGCGCCAGCAGCCAAGATTTGTGGACTAGCGGGGGGGCATGGGACGAGCAGTACTTC.

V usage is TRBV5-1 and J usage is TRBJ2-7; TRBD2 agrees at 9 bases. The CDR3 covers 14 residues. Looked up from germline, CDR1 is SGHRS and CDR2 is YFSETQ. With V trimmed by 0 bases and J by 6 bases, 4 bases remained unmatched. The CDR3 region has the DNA TGCGCCAGCAGCTTGGGTAGCGGGGGTGGCGAGCAGTACTTC. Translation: CASSLGSGGGEQYF.

The CDR3 nucleotides are TGTGCCAGCAGGAGGGCGGGGGTTGAGAACACTGAAGCTTTCTTT. Its protein product is CASRRAGVENTEAFF. The chain combines TRBV11-2 with TRBJ1-1, with D tentatively TRBD1 (5 bases). Germline V gene sequence: CDR1 SGHAT, CDR2 FQNNGV. V lost 6 bases to trimming and J lost 1 base, with 15 bases between them. CDR3 length: 15 amino acids.

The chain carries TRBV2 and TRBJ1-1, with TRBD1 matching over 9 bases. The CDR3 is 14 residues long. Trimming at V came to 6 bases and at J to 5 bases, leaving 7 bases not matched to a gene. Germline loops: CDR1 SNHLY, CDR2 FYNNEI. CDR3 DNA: TGTGCCAGCAGAAGGGACAGGGAGGTAACTGAAGCTTTCTTT. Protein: CASRRDREVTEAFF.

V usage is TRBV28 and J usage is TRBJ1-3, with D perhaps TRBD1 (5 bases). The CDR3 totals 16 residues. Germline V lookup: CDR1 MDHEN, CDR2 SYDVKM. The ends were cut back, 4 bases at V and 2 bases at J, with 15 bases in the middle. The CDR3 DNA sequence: TGTGCCAGCAGTTCCTCCCCAGGGTTCGCTGGAAACACCATATATTTT. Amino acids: CASSSSPGFAGNTIYF. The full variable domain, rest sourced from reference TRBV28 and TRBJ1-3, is DVKVTQSSRYLVKRTGEKVFLECVQDMDHENMFWYRQDPGLGLRLIYFSYDVKMKEKGDIPEGYSVSREKKERFSLILESASTNQTSMYLCASSSSPGFAGNTIYFGEGSWLTVV.

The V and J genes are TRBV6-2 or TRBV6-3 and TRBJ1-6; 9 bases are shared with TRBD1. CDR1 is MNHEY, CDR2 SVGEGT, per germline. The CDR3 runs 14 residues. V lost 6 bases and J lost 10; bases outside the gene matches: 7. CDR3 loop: CASSLGQGTSPLHF. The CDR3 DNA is TGTGCCAGCAGCCTCGGACAGGGGACATCACCCCTCCACTTT.

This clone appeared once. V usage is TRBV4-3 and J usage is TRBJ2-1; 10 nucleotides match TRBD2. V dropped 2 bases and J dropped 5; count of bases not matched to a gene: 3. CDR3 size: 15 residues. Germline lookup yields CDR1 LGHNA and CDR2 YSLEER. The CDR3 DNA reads TGCGCCAGCAGCCAAACTACTAGCGGGGACAATGAGCAGTTCTTC. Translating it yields CASSQTTSGDNEQFF.

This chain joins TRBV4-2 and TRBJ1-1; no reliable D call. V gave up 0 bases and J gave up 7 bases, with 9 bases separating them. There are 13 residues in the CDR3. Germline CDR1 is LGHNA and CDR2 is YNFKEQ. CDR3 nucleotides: TGTGCCAGCAGCCAAGATCGAGACTATGAAGCTTTCTTT. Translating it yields CASSQDRDYEAFF.

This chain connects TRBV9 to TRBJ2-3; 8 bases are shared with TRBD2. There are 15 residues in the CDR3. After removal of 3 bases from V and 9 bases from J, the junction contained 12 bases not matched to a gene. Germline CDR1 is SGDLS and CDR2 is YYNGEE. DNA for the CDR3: TGTGCCAGCAGCGCTCCCCCGGGGGGGCCAGGAACGCAGTATTTT. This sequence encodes CASSAPPGGPGTQYF.

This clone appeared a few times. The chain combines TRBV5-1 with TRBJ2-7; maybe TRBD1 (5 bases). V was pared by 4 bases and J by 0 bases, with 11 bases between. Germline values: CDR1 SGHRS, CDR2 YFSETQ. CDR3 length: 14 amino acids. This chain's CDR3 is CASSGQGSSYEQYF. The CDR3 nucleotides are TGCGCCAGCAGCGGGCAGGGTAGCTCCTACGAGCAGTACTTC.

In DNA, the CDR3 is TGTGCCAGCAGCGAGGGTAGAGGCTACACCTTC. The encoded protein is CASSEGRGYTF. This chain links TRBV27 with TRBJ1-2; D unresolved. The CDR3 extends over 11 amino acids. Germline values: CDR1 MNHEY, CDR2 SMNVEV (reference sequence). The V and J ends lost 6 bases and 8 bases respectively, with 10 bases between them.

The CDR3 DNA reads TGTGCCAGCAGCTTAGCGGGGGCACTGGGGAATGAGCAGTTCTTC. Translating gives CASSLAGALGNEQFF. The rearrangement links TRBV7-3 to TRBJ2-1, with D maybe TRBD2 (7 bases). Germline CDR1 reads SGHTA; CDR2 reads FQGTGA. The CDR3 is made up of 15 amino acids. Trimming removed 2 bases at V and 7 bases at J, with 15 bases between.

The CDR3 nucleotides are TGTGCCAGTAGCACTCGGACGGGGGGCACCGGGGAGCTGTTTTTT. The encoded protein is CASSTRTGGTGELFF. The gene calls are TRBV19 and TRBJ2-2; 7 nucleotides agree with TRBD2. Unmatched junction bases numbered 8, after V lost 6 bases and J lost 4 bases. Germline CDR1 is LNHDA and CDR2 is SQIVND (reference sequence). This CDR3 has 15 residues. Supplemented by reference TRBV19 and TRBJ2-2, the full variable domain reads DGGITQSPKYLFRKEGQNVTLSCEQNLNHDAMYWYRQDPGQGLRLIYYSQIVNDFQKGDIAEGYSVSREKKESFPLTVTSAQKNPTAFYLCASSTRTGGTGELFFGEGSRLTVL.

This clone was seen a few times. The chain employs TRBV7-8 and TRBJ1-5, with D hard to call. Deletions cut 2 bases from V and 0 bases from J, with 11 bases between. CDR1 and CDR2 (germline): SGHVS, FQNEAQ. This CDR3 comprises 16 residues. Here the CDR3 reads CASSLSGLGSNQPQHF. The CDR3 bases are TGTGCCAGCAGCTTAAGCGGGCTGGGTAGCAATCAGCCCCAGCATTTT.

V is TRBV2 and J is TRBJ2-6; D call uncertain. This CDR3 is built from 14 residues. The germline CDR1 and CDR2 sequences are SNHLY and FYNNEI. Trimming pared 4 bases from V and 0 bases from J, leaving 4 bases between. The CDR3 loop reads CASSASSGANVLTF. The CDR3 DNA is TGTGCCAGCAGTGCCAGCTCTGGGGCCAACGTCCTGACTTTC.

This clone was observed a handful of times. The CDR3 reads CASRKGGRTNYGYTF. CDR3 nucleotide sequence: TGTGCCAGCCGGAAGGGGGGGAGGACTAACTATGGCTACACCTTC. V and J are TRBV6-5 and TRBJ1-2; tentative D call: TRBD1 (6 bases). The CDR3 runs to 15 residues. CDR1 and CDR2 (germline): MNHEY, SVGAGI. Trimming took 8 bases from V and 0 from J, leaving 16 bases between them.